These T cell receptor beta chains were read from a single sample in a study of cytomegalovirus exposure and HLA in healthy donors. Assay used: immunoSEQ multiplex PCR; TCRdb lists only in-frame clones, some missing. Of about 250,000 clones in the sample, roughly two thirds were seen once. The sequenced sample was PBMCs. These receptors were obtained from a female donor in good health and CMV-seronegative. The CDR3 runs from the conserved cysteine through the conserved F or W. The D gene is left open where the match is weak. The listing skips clone size in some rows; elsewhere it reads once, few, many or a size class.

size: NA
J: TRBJ1-2
V: TRBV29-1
D: NA
CDR3: CSVVGGGGYTF
DNA: TGCAGCGTTGTGGGAGGTGGAGGCTACACCTTC

size: NA
J: TRBJ2-7
V: TRBV19
D: TRBD1
CDR3: CASSGLPGQGGFYEQYF
DNA: TGTGCCAGTAGTGGGCTCCCGGGACAGGGTGGTTTCTACGAGCAGTACTTC

size: NA
J: TRBJ2-3
V: TRBV19
D: TRBD2
CDR3: CASRRGIGTDTQYF
DNA: TGTGCCAGTAGGCGGGGGATTGGCACAGATACGCAGTATTTT

size: NA
J: TRBJ2-2
V: TRBV10-3
D: TRBD2
CDR3: CAISKGLDVTGELFF
DNA: TGTGCCATCAGTAAGGGACTAGATGTCACCGGGGAGCTGTTTTTT

size: once
J: TRBJ2-1
V: TRBV5-1
D: NA
CDR3: CASSDNGNLYNEQFF
DNA: TGCGCCAGCAGCGATAACGGGAACCTCTACAATGAGCAGTTCTTC

size: NA
J: TRBJ2-3
V: TRBV6-4
D: TRBD2
CDR3: CASSDRGAGDPDTQYF
DNA: TGTGCCAGTAGTGACCGGGGAGCGGGAGATCCAGATACGCAGTATTTT

size: few
J: TRBJ1-1
V: TRBV27
D: NA
CDR3: CASSLTQNTEAFF
DNA: TGTGCCAGCAGCCTGACACAGAACACTGAAGCTTTCTTT

size: NA
J: TRBJ1-6
V: TRBV4-2
D: NA
CDR3: CASSPQVSNSPLHF
DNA: TGTGCCAGCAGCCCACAGGTTTCCAACTCACCCCTCCACTTT

size: NA
J: TRBJ1-2
V: TRBV7-9
D: TRBD1
CDR3: CASSRPRDRGRDGYTF
DNA: TGTGCCAGCAGCCGACCCCGGGACAGGGGGCGGGATGGCTACACCTTC

size: NA
J: TRBJ1-5
V: TRBV2
D: NA
CDR3: CASSGLAGNQPQHF
DNA: TGTGCCAGCAGTGGATTGGCGGGGAATCAGCCCCAGCATTTT

size: NA
J: TRBJ2-5
V: TRBV21-1
D: NA
CDR3: CASSKEGRGFQETQYF
DNA: TGTGCCAGCAGCAAAGAGGGCAGGGGTTTCCAAGAGACCCAGTACTTC

size: NA
J: TRBJ1-5
V: TRBV4-1
D: NA
CDR3: CASSQVQAGLSNQPQHF
DNA: TGCGCCAGCAGCCAAGTTCAGGCAGGCTTAAGCAATCAGCCCCAGCATTTT

size: NA
J: TRBJ2-1
V: TRBV29-1
D: TRBD2
CDR3: CSVTAGTSAGEQFF
DNA: TGCAGCGTGACCGCCGGGACTAGCGCGGGTGAGCAGTTCTTC

size: few
J: TRBJ1-3
V: TRBV28
D: NA
CDR3: CASSPADGTPSGNTIYF
DNA: TGTGCCAGCAGTCCAGCAGACGGGACACCCTCTGGAAACACCATATATTTT

size: NA
J: TRBJ1-2
V: TRBV7-2
D: TRBD1
CDR3: CASSPLRGRDGYTF
DNA: TGTGCCAGCAGCCCCCTTAGGGGGCGAGATGGCTACACCTTC

size: NA
J: TRBJ2-3
V: TRBV5-1
D: TRBD2
CDR3: CASSLFGGSLDTQYF
DNA: TGCGCCAGCAGCTTGTTTGGCGGGAGTTTAGATACGCAGTATTTT

size: few
J: TRBJ2-5
V: TRBV6-1
D: TRBD2
CDR3: CASSEYSGSGSETQYF
DNA: TGTGCCAGCAGTGAATATAGCGGGAGCGGATCAGAGACCCAGTACTTC

size: NA
J: TRBJ1-2
V: TRBV7-3
D: TRBD1
CDR3: CASSPGQGSDGYTF
DNA: TGTGCCAGCAGCCCGGGACAGGGGTCGGATGGCTACACCTTC

size: NA
J: TRBJ2-7
V: TRBV11-2
D: TRBD2
CDR3: CASSPPTSGYEQYF
DNA: TGTGCCAGCAGCCCCCCGACTAGCGGCTACGAGCAGTACTTC

size: NA
J: TRBJ1-2
V: TRBV7-2
D: TRBD1
CDR3: CASSYRGKGYTF
DNA: TGTGCCAGCAGCTACAGGGGTAAAGGCTACACCTTC

size: NA
J: TRBJ1-1
V: TRBV2
D: TRBD1
CDR3: CASSRTGGTEAFF
DNA: TGTGCCAGCAGTCGGACAGGGGGGACTGAAGCTTTCTTT

size: NA
J: TRBJ1-2
V: TRBV7-9
D: NA
CDR3: CASSLVAGGSGYTF
DNA: TGTGCCAGCAGCTTAGTCGCCGGAGGTTCTGGCTACACCTTC

size: NA
J: TRBJ2-1
V: TRBV30
D: TRBD2
CDR3: CAWRTGGGDEQFF
DNA: TGTGCCTGGAGAACGGGGGGGGGCGATGAGCAGTTCTTC

size: NA
J: TRBJ2-4
V: TRBV2
D: NA
CDR3: CASSRRENIQYF
DNA: TGTGCCAGCAGTCGCAGGGAAAACATTCAGTACTTC